Each of the 3 T cell receptor beta chains below was sequenced from the same sample in a study of blood T cells in healthy people across ages. For the second PCR, which ran for roughly 6 to 11 cycles, a sample-barcoded 5' primer and a J-beta primer mix were used. TCRdb reprocessed the 5' RACE reads via MiXCR and lists one record per CDR3 protein. The profile shows about a million distinct CDR3 sequences, roughly half of them singletons. The sample taken for sequencing was blood. These receptor sequences come from a woman aged 60 to 75 in good health.

This clonotype appeared many times. Here the CDR3 reads CSVGGGSWSTDTQYF. DNA for the CDR3: TGCAGCGTTGGTGGGGGGAGTTGGAGCACAGATACGCAGTATTTT. The rearrangement joins TRBV29-1 to TRBJ2-3, with D perhaps matching TRBD2 (6 bases). The CDR3 covers 15 residues. Germline CDR1 and CDR2: SQVTM and ANQGSEA. The V end was cut by 4 bases, the J end by 0 bases, with 14 bases between.

The V gene is TRBV6-6, the J gene TRBJ1-4; no definite D call. Germline lookup yields CDR1 MNHNY and CDR2 SVGAGI (reference sequence). This CDR3 is 10 amino acids long. The V gene lost 11 bases and the J gene lost 6 bases, with 7 bases spanning the gap. DNA of the CDR3: TGTGCCGTGGGGTATGAAAAACTGTTTTTT. Its protein is CAVGYEKLFF.

J is TRBJ2-7 and V is TRBV21-1. TRBV21-1 is given as a pseudogene. The CDR3 has 15 residues. Here the CDR3 reads CASSRVDGGSYEQYF. The DNA for the CDR3 is TGTGCCAGCAGCCGGGTCGACGGCGGCTCCTACGAGCAGTACTTC.